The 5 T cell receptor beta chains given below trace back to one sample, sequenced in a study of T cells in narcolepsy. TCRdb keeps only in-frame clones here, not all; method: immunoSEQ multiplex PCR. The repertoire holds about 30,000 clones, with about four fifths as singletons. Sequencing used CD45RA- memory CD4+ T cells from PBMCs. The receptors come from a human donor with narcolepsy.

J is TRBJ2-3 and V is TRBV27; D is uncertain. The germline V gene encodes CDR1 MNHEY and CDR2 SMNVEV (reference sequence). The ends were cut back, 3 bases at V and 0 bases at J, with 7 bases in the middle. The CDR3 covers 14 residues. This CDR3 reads CASSFSFSTDTQYF. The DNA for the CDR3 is TGTGCCAGCAGTTTCTCCTTTAGCACAGATACGCAGTATTTT.

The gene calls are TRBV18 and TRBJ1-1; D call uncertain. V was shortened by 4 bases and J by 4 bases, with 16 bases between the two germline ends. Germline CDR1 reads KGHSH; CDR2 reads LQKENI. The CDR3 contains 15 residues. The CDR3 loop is CASSQVKGLSTEAFF. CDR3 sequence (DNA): TGTGCCAGCTCACAGGTCAAAGGACTATCCACTGAAGCTTTCTTT. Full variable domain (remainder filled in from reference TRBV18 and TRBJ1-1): NAGVMQNPRHLVRRRGQEARLRCSPMKGHSHVYWYRQLPEEGLKFMVYLQKENIIDESGMPKERFSAEFPKEGPSILRIQQVVRGDSAAYFCASSQVKGLSTEAFFGQGTRLTVV.

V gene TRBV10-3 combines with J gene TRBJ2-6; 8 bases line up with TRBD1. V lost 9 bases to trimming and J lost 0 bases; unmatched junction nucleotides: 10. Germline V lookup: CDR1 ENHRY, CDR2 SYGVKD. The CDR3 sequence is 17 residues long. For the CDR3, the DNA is TGTGCCATTAGGACAGGGCACCGAAACTCTGGGGCCAACGTCCTGACTTTC. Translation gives CAIRTGHRNSGANVLTF.

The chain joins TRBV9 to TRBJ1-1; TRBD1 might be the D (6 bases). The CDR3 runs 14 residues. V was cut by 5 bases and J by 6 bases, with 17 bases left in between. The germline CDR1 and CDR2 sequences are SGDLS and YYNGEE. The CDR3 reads CASSLQGGSAEAFF. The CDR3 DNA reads TGTGCCAGCAGTCTACAGGGAGGGAGCGCTGAAGCTTTCTTT.

DNA of the CDR3: TGTGCCAGCAGAAGACAGGCTTCCTACGAGCAGTACTTC. The encoded protein is CASRRQASYEQYF. The chain uses TRBV6-5 and TRBJ2-7; D might be TRBD1 (6 bases). There are 13 residues in the CDR3. Trimming took 6 bases from V and 1 from J, leaving 10 bases between them. Looked up from germline, CDR1 is MNHEY and CDR2 is SVGAGI.